These 4 T cell receptor beta chains were sequenced from one sample in a study of cytomegalovirus exposure and HLA in healthy donors. This PCR relied on a set of 60 Vbeta primers and 13 Jbeta primers. Measured with immunoSEQ multiplex PCR; TCRdb has only the in-frame clones, and not every one. The sample shows 35,000 to 45,000 clones, 60% to 80% of them seen only once. Sequenced input: PBMCs. The receptors were gathered from a man aged 25 to 40 in good health and CMV-seronegative.

This chain joins TRBV4-3 and TRBJ2-1; D might be TRBD2 (6 bases). Germline V gene sequence: CDR1 LGHNA, CDR2 YSLEER. This CDR3 spans 14 amino acids. V was shortened by 4 bases and J by 6 bases, with 13 bases between the two germline ends. The CDR3 loop reads CASSPREGSNEQFF. DNA of the CDR3: TGCGCCAGCAGCCCGCGGGAAGGATCCAATGAGCAGTTCTTC.

The chain uses TRBV18 and TRBJ1-2; tentative D call: TRBD1 (5 bases). V lost 0 bases to trimming and J lost 7 bases, with 9 bases between them. This CDR3 has 13 residues. Per the germline V gene, CDR1 is KGHSH and CDR2 is LQKENI. CDR3 protein: CASSPPGQGGYTF. The CDR3 DNA reads TGTGCCAGCTCACCACCGGGTCAGGGTGGCTACACCTTC.

This clone has just a few counts. This chain uses TRBV6-4 with TRBJ2-1, with 9 nucleotides matching TRBD2. V lost 3 bases, J lost 10 bases, and 10 bases stayed unmatched. From germline, CDR1 is MRHNA and CDR2 SNTAGT. The CDR3 extends over 15 amino acids. The CDR3 sequence: CASSELAGGREEQFF. For the CDR3, the DNA is TGTGCCAGCAGTGAACTGGCGGGAGGGAGGGAAGAGCAGTTCTTC.

This clone has only one observation. The rearrangement uses TRBV2 and TRBJ1-1; D possibly corresponds to TRBD1 (5 bases). The CDR3 is 13 residues long. Per germline, CDR1 SNHLY and CDR2 FYNNEI. V dropped 7 bases and J dropped 6 bases, with 15 bases sitting between them. The CDR3 protein is CASMEVGGAEAFF. In DNA form, the CDR3 reads TGTGCCAGCATGGAGGTGGGAGGGGCTGAAGCTTTCTTT. Combining the CDR3 with reference TRBV2 and TRBJ1-1 gives the whole variable domain EPEVTQTPSHQVTQMGQEVILRCVPISNHLYFYWYRQILGQKVEFLVSFYNNEISEKSEIFDDQFSVERPDGSNFTLKIRSTKLEDSAMYFCASMEVGGAEAFFGQGTRLTVV.